Listed below are T cell receptor beta chains from one sample, sequenced in a study of blood T cell repertoires in COVID-19. Clones were sequenced by immunoSEQ multiplex PCR, and TCRdb holds only the in-frame ones, with some missing. In the table there are under 300,000 clones, around 88% of which are singletons. Sequenced sample: PBMCs or T cells enriched from blood (not recorded which). Source of these receptors: a woman aged 40-49 years with acute COVID-19. The CDR3 runs from the conserved cysteine through the conserved F or W. A D gene is named only where the DNA matches it firmly. Size tells how often a clone was seen (once, few, many) or the class of an expanded clone, and some rows leave it out.

d_call: .
j_call: TRBJ1-1
clone_size: .
v_call: TRBV14
cdr3_nt: TGTGCCAGCAGCCCATCCATGAACACTGAAGCTTTCTTT
cdr3_aa: CASSPSMNTEAFF

d_call: .
j_call: TRBJ2-2
clone_size: few
v_call: TRBV7-2
cdr3_nt: TGTGCCAGCAGCTTAGACCTAAACACCGGGGAGCTGTTTTTT
cdr3_aa: CASSLDLNTGELFF

d_call: TRBD1
j_call: TRBJ2-1
clone_size: .
v_call: TRBV20-1
cdr3_nt: TGCAGTGCTAGTCCAGGGGGCCGATACAATGAGCAGTTCTTC
cdr3_aa: CSASPGGRYNEQFF

d_call: .
j_call: TRBJ1-2
clone_size: .
v_call: TRBV2
cdr3_nt: TGTGCCAGCAGTGAGGTTCGGCAGGGTGGCTACACCTTC
cdr3_aa: CASSEVRQGGYTF

d_call: .
j_call: TRBJ1-2
clone_size: .
v_call: TRBV10-2
cdr3_nt: TGCGCCTCAAGGGGAGGGAGTAACTATGGCTACACCTTC
cdr3_aa: CASRGGSNYGYTF

d_call: TRBD1
j_call: TRBJ2-2
clone_size: few
v_call: TRBV5-1
cdr3_nt: TGCGCCAGCAGCTGGGACAGGGGGAGCACCGGGGAGCTGTTTTTT
cdr3_aa: CASSWDRGSTGELFF

d_call: .
j_call: TRBJ1-2
clone_size: .
v_call: TRBV7-9
cdr3_nt: TGTGCCAGCAGCTTAGAGGGCGCGGGGAACTATGGCTACACCTTC
cdr3_aa: CASSLEGAGNYGYTF

d_call: TRBD1
j_call: TRBJ1-1
clone_size: once
v_call: TRBV24-1
cdr3_nt: TGTGCCACCAGTGATTTAGGGGGCTGGTCGGCTTTCTTT
cdr3_aa: CATSDLGGWSAFF

d_call: .
j_call: TRBJ1-2
clone_size: medium-sized
v_call: TRBV3-1/TRBV3-2
cdr3_nt: TGTGCCAGCAGCCAAAATAATCGGGGGGGTTTTGGCTACACCTTC
cdr3_aa: CASSQNNRGGFGYTF

d_call: .
j_call: TRBJ1-1
clone_size: .
v_call: TRBV5-1
cdr3_nt: TGCGCCAGCAGCTTAGAGAGTTATGACACTGAAGCTTTCTTT
cdr3_aa: CASSLESYDTEAFF

d_call: TRBD1
j_call: TRBJ2-5
clone_size: .
v_call: TRBV3-1/TRBV3-2
cdr3_nt: TGTGCCAGCAGCCTCGGACAGGCCTTAGGGGACCAGTACTTC
cdr3_aa: CASSLGQALGDQYF

d_call: TRBD1
j_call: TRBJ1-1
clone_size: .
v_call: TRBV25-1
cdr3_nt: TGTGCCAGCAGTGACCAGGACAGGGACGCTTTCTTT
cdr3_aa: CASSDQDRDAFF

d_call: TRBD1
j_call: TRBJ1-2
clone_size: .
v_call: TRBV5-1
cdr3_nt: TGCGCCAGCAGCTTGGTCCGGGACAGGGGATGGGGCTACACCTTC
cdr3_aa: CASSLVRDRGWGYTF

d_call: .
j_call: TRBJ1-5
clone_size: .
v_call: TRBV7-2
cdr3_nt: TGTGCCAGCAGCTTAACCCTCTTGTCCTTCGACTCTAGCAATCAGCCCCAGCATTTT
cdr3_aa: CASSLTLLSFDSSNQPQHF

d_call: TRBD1
j_call: TRBJ1-4
clone_size: .
v_call: TRBV2
cdr3_nt: TGTGCCAGCAGTGGTGACAGGGTAAATGAAAAACTGTTTTTT
cdr3_aa: CASSGDRVNEKLFF

d_call: .
j_call: TRBJ2-3
clone_size: .
v_call: TRBV15
cdr3_nt: TGTGCCACCAGCAGAGACGGTAGCACAGATACGCAGTATTTT
cdr3_aa: CATSRDGSTDTQYF

d_call: TRBD2
j_call: TRBJ2-1
clone_size: .
v_call: TRBV5-5
cdr3_nt: TGTGCCAGCAGCTTGTCTCTGATGGCGGGAGGGAACTACAATGAGCAGTTCTTC
cdr3_aa: CASSLSLMAGGNYNEQFF

d_call: TRBD1
j_call: TRBJ2-1
clone_size: .
v_call: TRBV5-1
cdr3_nt: TGCGCCAGCAGCCCGGGACAGGGGTCACGCGATGAGCAGTTCTTC
cdr3_aa: CASSPGQGSRDEQFF

d_call: TRBD1
j_call: TRBJ2-3
clone_size: .
v_call: TRBV18
cdr3_nt: TGTGCCAGCTCACCACGAGCACAGGGGAACACAGATACGCAGTATTTT
cdr3_aa: CASSPRAQGNTDTQYF

d_call: .
j_call: TRBJ1-1
clone_size: .
v_call: TRBV6-5
cdr3_nt: TGTGCCAGCAGTCCGGGGGGGCTGAACACTGAAGCTTTCTTT
cdr3_aa: CASSPGGLNTEAFF

d_call: TRBD2
j_call: TRBJ2-1
clone_size: once
v_call: TRBV5-6
cdr3_nt: TGTGCCAGCAGCTTGTCAGGACTAGCGGGGGCACGGGGTTACAATGAGCAGTTCTTC
cdr3_aa: CASSLSGLAGARGYNEQFF

d_call: TRBD1
j_call: TRBJ1-1
clone_size: .
v_call: TRBV12-3/TRBV12-4
cdr3_nt: TGTGCCACCCGAACGGGACAGGGAGAAGCTTTCTTT
cdr3_aa: CATRTGQGEAFF

d_call: .
j_call: TRBJ2-1
clone_size: .
v_call: TRBV12-5
cdr3_nt: TGTGCTAGTGCCCCGGACTCCTCCTCCTACAATGAGCAGTTCTTC
cdr3_aa: CASAPDSSSYNEQFF

d_call: TRBD1
j_call: TRBJ1-4
clone_size: .
v_call: TRBV5-6
cdr3_nt: TGTGCCAGCAGCCGGACAGGCTCGGTACTGTTTTTT
cdr3_aa: CASSRTGSVLFF

d_call: .
j_call: TRBJ2-3
clone_size: .
v_call: TRBV5-4
cdr3_nt: TGTGCCAGCAGCCAGGGGGGTCCGGCAGATACGCAGTATTTT
cdr3_aa: CASSQGGPADTQYF

d_call: .
j_call: TRBJ2-1
clone_size: .
v_call: TRBV9
cdr3_nt: TGTGCCAGCAGTAAACAACTATACAATGAGCAGTTCTTC
cdr3_aa: CASSKQLYNEQFF

d_call: TRBD1
j_call: TRBJ1-2
clone_size: .
v_call: TRBV7-9
cdr3_nt: TGTGCCAGCACTCCTACCGGGACAGGGGGAGTTTCCTTC
cdr3_aa: CASTPTGTGGVSF

d_call: TRBD2
j_call: TRBJ2-1
clone_size: .
v_call: TRBV5-6
cdr3_nt: TGTGCCAGCAGCTTGGCTTCGGGGGGGAAGCAGTTCTTC
cdr3_aa: CASSLASGGKQFF

d_call: .
j_call: TRBJ2-7
clone_size: .
v_call: TRBV2
cdr3_nt: TGTGCCAGCAGAACCGGCGGCGGGACCTACGAGCAGTACTTC
cdr3_aa: CASRTGGGTYEQYF

d_call: TRBD2
j_call: TRBJ2-1
clone_size: .
v_call: TRBV5-4
cdr3_nt: TGTGCCGGGGGGGGGACGGCGGCCGGCCATGAGCAGTTCTTC
cdr3_aa: CAGGGTAAGHEQFF

d_call: .
j_call: TRBJ2-3
clone_size: .
v_call: TRBV5-1
cdr3_nt: TGCGCCAGCAGCTTTGGGCAGGGTACAGATACGCAGTATTTT
cdr3_aa: CASSFGQGTDTQYF

d_call: TRBD1
j_call: TRBJ2-7
clone_size: .
v_call: TRBV9
cdr3_nt: TGTGCCAGCAGCTTATTTGGGACAGGGGACGAGCAGTACTTC
cdr3_aa: CASSLFGTGDEQYF

d_call: TRBD2
j_call: TRBJ2-5
clone_size: few
v_call: TRBV9
cdr3_nt: TGTGCCAGCAGCCCGCGGGAGGGTCTGGAGACCCAGTACTTC
cdr3_aa: CASSPREGLETQYF

d_call: TRBD2
j_call: TRBJ2-1
clone_size: .
v_call: TRBV24-1
cdr3_nt: TGTGCCACCAGTGATTTTAGCGGGAAGAGCTCCTACAATGAGCAGTTCTTC
cdr3_aa: CATSDFSGKSSYNEQFF

d_call: TRBD1
j_call: TRBJ2-5
clone_size: .
v_call: TRBV5-4
cdr3_nt: TGTGCCAGCAGCACCAGGGGGCGCGGGGAGACCCAGTACTTC
cdr3_aa: CASSTRGRGETQYF

d_call: TRBD1
j_call: TRBJ2-7
clone_size: .
v_call: TRBV4-1
cdr3_nt: TGCGCCAGCAGCCTCGCCGGGACAGGGGGTGGTGAGCAGTACTTC
cdr3_aa: CASSLAGTGGGEQYF

d_call: TRBD2
j_call: TRBJ2-3
clone_size: .
v_call: TRBV5-1
cdr3_nt: TGCGCCAGCACGTGGACTAGCGGGACAGATACGCAGTATTTT
cdr3_aa: CASTWTSGTDTQYF

d_call: TRBD2
j_call: TRBJ2-5
clone_size: .
v_call: TRBV9
cdr3_nt: TGTGCCAGCAGCGTAGAGCTAGCGGGGGCGCGCGGGGCCCAGTACTTC
cdr3_aa: CASSVELAGARGAQYF

d_call: .
j_call: TRBJ1-5
clone_size: .
v_call: TRBV28
cdr3_nt: TGTGCCAGCAGACCCCCCGGGGGGCAGGGACAGCCCCAGCATTTT
cdr3_aa: CASRPPGGQGQPQHF

d_call: .
j_call: TRBJ2-2
clone_size: once
v_call: TRBV18
cdr3_nt: TGTGCCAGCTCACCACGGACTGCAGAGACCGGGGAGCTGTTTTTT
cdr3_aa: CASSPRTAETGELFF

d_call: .
j_call: TRBJ2-6
clone_size: .
v_call: TRBV6-1
cdr3_nt: TGTGCCAGCAGTGAAGCAACAGGCGGAACTGGGGCCAACGTCCTGACTTTC
cdr3_aa: CASSEATGGTGANVLTF

d_call: TRBD2
j_call: TRBJ2-7
clone_size: .
v_call: TRBV19
cdr3_nt: TGTGCCAGTAGCGGACTTGGCGGGGGGCAACAGGAGCAGTACTTC
cdr3_aa: CASSGLGGGQQEQYF

d_call: TRBD1
j_call: TRBJ1-5
clone_size: .
v_call: TRBV7-2
cdr3_nt: TGTGCCAGCAGCTTAGTGGGGACAGGGGGCCTTAAAGTTCAGCCCCAGCATTTT
cdr3_aa: CASSLVGTGGLKVQPQHF

d_call: TRBD2
j_call: TRBJ2-5
clone_size: .
v_call: TRBV30
cdr3_nt: TGTGCCTGGAGTGGGGGAAGGACTAGCGGGGCGGCCCAGTACTTC
cdr3_aa: CAWSGGRTSGAAQYF

d_call: TRBD1
j_call: TRBJ1-6
clone_size: .
v_call: TRBV5-1
cdr3_nt: TGCGCCAGCAGCTTGATTGCAGGGGGCAGTTCACCCCTCCACTTT
cdr3_aa: CASSLIAGGSSPLHF

d_call: .
j_call: TRBJ1-4
clone_size: .
v_call: TRBV11-3
cdr3_nt: TGTGCCAGCAGGTCGGGACAAGCAACTAATGAAAAACTGTTTTTT
cdr3_aa: CASRSGQATNEKLFF

d_call: TRBD1
j_call: TRBJ1-1
clone_size: .
v_call: TRBV5-4
cdr3_nt: TGTGCCAGCAGCTCGGGACAGATGAACACTGAAGCTTTCTTT
cdr3_aa: CASSSGQMNTEAFF

d_call: TRBD2
j_call: TRBJ2-2
clone_size: .
v_call: TRBV24-1
cdr3_nt: TGTGCCACCAGTGATAGGACTAGAGACACCGGGGAGCTGTTTTTT
cdr3_aa: CATSDRTRDTGELFF

d_call: .
j_call: TRBJ2-3
clone_size: many
v_call: TRBV30
cdr3_nt: TGTGCCTGGAGTGGGGCTAGCACAGATACGCAGTATTTT
cdr3_aa: CAWSGASTDTQYF

d_call: TRBD1
j_call: TRBJ2-7
clone_size: .
v_call: TRBV4-3
cdr3_nt: TGCGCCAGCAGCCAAAGTTTAGGACAGGGGACGTACGAGCAGTACTTC
cdr3_aa: CASSQSLGQGTYEQYF